This entry lists 18 T cell receptor beta chains sequenced from one sample in a study of Ad26.COV2.S vaccination and SARS-CoV-2 variants. The table came from immunoSEQ multiplex PCR; TCRdb's copy has only in-frame clones and leaves some out. Among roughly 410,000 clones listed, 83% were seen once. Indicated treatment: 19 received Ad26.COV2.S at low or high dose, single or two shots; 5 received placebo; per-sample allocation not given. It was on day 63 after the first vaccine or placebo injection that samples were taken. Material: peripheral blood, obtained in a trial of Ad26.COV2.S vaccine versus placebo. The receptors derive from a person between 18 and 60 years old who received the Ad26.COV2.S COVID-19 vaccine or a placebo.

CDR3 in DNA: TGTGCCTGGAAATCCATGGACGGAAACTATGGCTACACCTTC. Encoded protein: CAWKSMDGNYGYTF. J is TRBJ1-2 and V is TRBV30; no clear D gene. Trimming took 4 bases from V and 2 from J, leaving 14 bases between them. CDR3 length equals 14 residues. Germline loops: CDR1 GTSNPN, CDR2 SVGIG (reference sequence). Supplemented by reference TRBV30 and TRBJ1-2, the full variable domain reads SQTIHQWPATLVQPVGSPLSLECTVEGTSNPNLYWYRQAAGRGLQLLFYSVGIGQISSEVPQNLSASRPQDRQFILSSKKLLLSDSGFYLCAWKSMDGNYGYTFGSGTRLTVV.

V and J are TRBV5-6 and TRBJ1-5; 7 nucleotides line up with TRBD1. The junction had 8 bases not matched to a gene; V was cut back by 4 bases and J by 4 bases. This CDR3 is built from 15 residues. From germline, CDR1 is SGHDT and CDR2 YYEEEE. In DNA, the CDR3 is TGTGCCAGCAGCCAGTCGGACAGGAATAATCAGCCCCAGCATTTT. Translation: CASSQSDRNNQPQHF.

The gene calls are TRBV12-3 or TRBV12-4 and TRBJ1-1, with a tentative D call TRBD1 (6 bases). The CDR3 is made up of 13 amino acids. The V and J ends lost 2 bases and 5 bases respectively, with 9 bases between them. DNA of the CDR3: TGTGCCAGCAGTTTAAAAAGGGGGACTGAAGCTTTCTTT. Protein sequence: CASSLKRGTEAFF.

This chain uses TRBV28 with TRBJ2-3; no reliable D call. Per the germline V gene, CDR1 is MDHEN and CDR2 is SYDVKM. This CDR3 contains 12 residues. The V end lost 10 bases, the J end lost 0 bases, and 8 bases lay between the germline ends. Here the CDR3 reads CATSESTDTQYF. The CDR3 DNA is TGTGCCACCTCCGAGAGCACAGATACGCAGTATTTT.

The J gene is TRBJ2-3, the V gene TRBV28; perhaps TRBD1 as D (5 bases). Per germline, CDR1 MDHEN and CDR2 SYDVKM. Trimming took 8 bases from V and 1 from J, leaving 13 bases between them. The CDR3 loop spans 14 amino acids. This CDR3 is CASFRGHGTDTQYF. In nucleotides, the CDR3 is TGTGCCAGCTTCCGCGGACACGGCACAGATACGCAGTATTTT.

The V call is TRBV29-1, the J call TRBJ2-1; 11 nucleotides align to TRBD1. After removal of 7 bases from V and 6 bases from J, the junction contained 5 bases not matched to a gene. Germline V gives CDR1 SQVTM, CDR2 ANQGSEA. The CDR3 contains 13 residues. CDR3 sequence (DNA): TGCAGCGCTGCCGGGACAGGGGGCAATGAGCAGTTCTTC. Its protein is CSAAGTGGNEQFF.

The J gene is TRBJ2-1, the V gene TRBV24-1, with TRBD2 matching 12 bases. This CDR3 is built from 16 residues. V was clipped by 3 bases and J by 6 bases; unmatched bases: 5. Germline CDR1 is KGHDR and CDR2 is SFDVKD. This CDR3 is CATSDPTSGGRNEQFF. The CDR3 nucleotides are TGTGCCACCAGTGATCCTACTAGCGGGGGGCGCAATGAGCAGTTCTTC.

As concerns this clone: Different DNA sequences within this sample yield the same CDR3. The chain employs TRBV5-1 and TRBJ2-1, with TRBD2 matching 12 bases. J lost 4 bases, V lost 0 bases, and 2 bases had no gene match. In germline, CDR1 is SGHRS, CDR2 YFSETQ. This CDR3 spans 16 amino acids. The chain's CDR3 is CASSLGLAGVYNEQFF. The CDR3, as DNA: TGCGCCAGCAGCTTGGGACTAGCGGGAGTATACAATGAGCAGTTCTTC.

The chain recombines TRBV19 with TRBJ1-5, with a weak D call TRBD1 (5 bases). This CDR3 is 16 amino acids long. Germline V gene sequence: CDR1 LNHDA, CDR2 SQIVND (reference sequence). The V gene lost 7 bases and the J gene lost 5 bases, with 21 bases spanning the gap. This CDR3 is CASKPLGGHADQPQHF. CDR3 nucleotides: TGTGCCAGTAAGCCCTTGGGCGGACACGCGGATCAGCCCCAGCATTTT.

V and J are TRBV6-1 and TRBJ1-2, with a tentative D call TRBD1 (6 bases). Trimming removed 3 bases from V and 4 bases from J, with 12 bases in between. The CDR3 loop spans 14 amino acids. The V gene's germline CDR1 is MNHNS and CDR2 SASEGT. CDR3 in amino acids: CASSEFGRGYGYTF. The CDR3 bases are TGTGCCAGCAGTGAGTTTGGCAGGGGCTATGGCTACACCTTC.

J is TRBJ1-1 and V is TRBV7-3; the D is unclear. Trimming took 7 bases from V and 1 from J, leaving 10 bases between them. The CDR3 has 13 residues. The germline gives CDR1 SGHTA, CDR2 FQGTGA. CDR3 region: CASKVAGNTEAFF. DNA for the CDR3: TGTGCCAGCAAAGTGGCGGGGAACACTGAAGCTTTCTTT.

The chain recombines TRBV4-2 with TRBJ2-3, with 8 bases matching TRBD1. The CDR3 extends over 14 amino acids. CDR1 and CDR2 (germline): LGHNA, YNFKEQ. Trimming cost V 10 bases and J 5 bases; bases outside gene matches: 11. CDR3 nucleotides: TGTGCCACCGCGCGGACAGGGTCAGGAGATACGCAGTATTTT. Protein product: CATARTGSGDTQYF.

The chain links TRBV7-3 to TRBJ1-3; D possibly corresponds to TRBD1 (6 bases). The CDR3 has 15 amino acids. Germline loops: CDR1 SGHTA, CDR2 FQGTGA. V was trimmed by 2 bases and J by 3 bases, leaving 11 bases between them. The CDR3 loop reads CASSLWGARGNTIYF. The CDR3 nucleotides are TGTGCCAGCAGCTTATGGGGGGCGCGTGGAAACACCATATATTTT.

This clone has more than one count but fewer than ten. The chain employs TRBV21-1 and TRBJ2-7; the tabulated D call, TRBD2, remains unverified against the DNA. TRBV21-1 is termed a pseudogene. This CDR3 contains 14 residues. CDR3 in amino acids: CARYGREATHEQYF. The CDR3, as DNA: TGTGCCAGATATGGGAGGGAGGCCACCCACGAGCAGTACTTC.

This rearrangement joins TRBV7-2 to TRBJ2-1; D uncertain. Germline values: CDR1 SGHTA, CDR2 FQGNSA. V lost 1 base to trimming and J lost 4 bases, with 14 bases between them. This CDR3 is built from 16 residues. The CDR3 sequence is CASSLGPPRLYNEQFF. The CDR3 coding sequence is TGTGCCAGCAGCTTAGGACCTCCTAGATTATACAATGAGCAGTTCTTC.

The V and J genes are TRBV7-9 and TRBJ2-1; tentatively, D is TRBD1 or TRBD2 (5 bases each). Trimming took 5 bases from V and 6 from J, leaving 11 bases between them. Germline V gene sequence: CDR1 SEHNR, CDR2 FQNEAQ (reference sequence). CDR3 length equals 13 residues. CDR3 DNA sequence: TGTGCCAGCAGCAACCGGGGCCTCAATGAGCAGTTCTTC. Translation gives CASSNRGLNEQFF.

The gene calls are TRBV6-5 and TRBJ1-2; D possibly corresponds to TRBD1 (5 bases). Trimming pared 0 bases from V and 2 bases from J, leaving 7 bases between. Germline CDR1 MNHEY, CDR2 SVGAGI. The CDR3 covers 14 residues. CDR3: CASSYSGENYGYTF. The DNA for the CDR3 is TGTGCCAGCAGTTACTCGGGGGAAAACTATGGCTACACCTTC.

The chain employs TRBV3-1 (or the pseudogene TRBV3-2) and TRBJ2-5, with 10 bases aligning to TRBD2. The CDR3 has 16 amino acids. The V gene's germline CDR1 is LGHDT and CDR2 YNNKEL (reference sequence). J was trimmed by 6 bases and V by 2 bases; bases with no gene match: 9. For the CDR3, the DNA is TGTGCCAGCAGCCAAAAGGGACTAGCGAACCAGAAGACCCAGTACTTC. Translated, it gives CASSQKGLANQKTQYF.